This TCR beta chain was recovered during a study of blood T cell repertoires in COVID-19. Overall study: Some COVID-19 samples were acute and others convalescent; all came from the United States, Italy and Spain. The cDNA or gDNA used as material had been derived from T cells, B-cell-depleted T cells, or PBMCs.

Repertoires were generated with immunoSEQ multiplex PCR, while TCRdb's copy carries only in-frame clones and drops some. The sample comprises roughly 80,000 clones, roughly nine tenths of which are singletons, and approximately 2.8% rests with the top ten. Enrolled during active infection, Seattle patients were then followed longitudinally. This CDR3 has 16 amino acids. Germline-derived CDR1 and CDR2 are LGHNA and YSLEER. After removal of 0 bases from V and 4 bases from J, the junction contained 6 bases not matched to a gene. Sequenced: peripheral blood. The sequence came from a man aged 50 or older with COVID-19, enrolled during active disease. J is TRBJ2-1 and V is TRBV4-3, with 7 bases matching TRBD1. CDR3 in DNA: TGCGCCAGCAGCCAAGATAGACAGGGTTCTTACAATGAGCAGTTCTTC. As protein: CASSQDRQGSYNEQFF.